This T cell receptor beta chain was recorded in a study of shared clonotypes between healthy human individuals. Turning to the study itself: Per donor, three plates held CD4 naive cells, three held CD4 memory, two held CD8 naive and one held CD8 memory.

The count of this clone is one. What it binds is unknown. The CDR3 is 16 residues long. The germline gives CDR1 MDHEN, CDR2 SYDVKM. The junction had 9 bases not matched to a gene; V was cut back by 6 bases and J by 1 base. Clones were sequenced by immunoSEQ multiplex PCR, and TCRdb holds only the in-frame ones, with some missing. Among about 2.4 million clones, over 85% were seen once, and the ten largest hold 0.36%. Every donor was a Caucasian adult from Nashville, Tennessee. Findings of the study overall: The genetic and exposure-history diversity represented was limited by few donors.

V usage is TRBV28 and J usage is TRBJ2-3; 8 bases match TRBD2. The clonotype comes from a man younger than 35 in good health. Some clones in this sample may be carry-over from other donors' samples. Sequenced material: naive CD4+ T cells from PBMCs. Noted subset: CD45RA+ positively selected. Here the CDR3 reads CASSLIAGTGTDTQYF. For the CDR3, the DNA is TGTGCCAGCAGCCTCATAGCGGGAACGGGCACAGATACGCAGTATTTT.